The present entry profiles one T cell receptor (beta chain) with its context. Its antigen is not known. The germline V gene has CDR1 SEHNR and CDR2 FQNEAQ (reference sequence). The CDR3 runs to 14 residues. The data derive from a study of T cells expressing NK-cell markers. Study-wide results and caveats: The dominant NKG2C+ clonotypes represented about 1.0-7.5% of CD8+ T cells in five or six donors. The CD3+CD56-NKG2C+ fraction was also led by these clonotypes in a handful of donors. The study did not resolve the HCMV specificity of expanded NKG2C+ T cell clones.

Libraries used 5'RACE template switching adding universal primer site and UMIs. TCRdb reprocessed the 5' RACE reads, with one entry per CDR3 protein and no DNA. The sample includes 150,000 to 200,000 distinct CDR3 sequences. The source material was blood T cells: a sorted CD56 or NKG2C T cell subset, CD4+ or CD8+ T cells, or bulk PBMC T cells (not recorded which). The V gene is TRBV7-9, the J gene TRBJ2-2; TCRdb indicates TRBD2, and absent DNA this call remains unverified. This TCR came from a man aged 18-70 years in good health. The CDR3 protein is CASSQGLYTGELFF.